The rows below give T cell receptor beta chains drawn from one sample of a study of cytomegalovirus exposure and HLA in healthy donors. Assay used: immunoSEQ multiplex PCR; TCRdb lists only in-frame clones, some missing. The sample has approximately 70,000 clones, around 95% seen once. Sequences were obtained from PBMCs. These receptors came from a woman between 18 and 30 years old in good health and CMV-seronegative. Both conserved end residues are trimmed from each CDR3. Clone size is not always given. Where it is, it says once, few, many or a class for expanded clones.

j_call v_call clone_size cdr3_length cdr3_aa
TRBJ1-4 TRBV28 - 9 ASSYNEKLF
TRBJ2-7 TRBV29-1 - 11 SAQGQGRYEQY
TRBJ2-5 TRBV6-5 - 11 ATRQVIQETQY
TRBJ1-6 TRBV7-2 once 13 ASSPQGQSNSPLH
TRBJ1-5 TRBV28 - 15 ASSLGGTVYSNQPQH
TRBJ2-7 TRBV5-4 - 15 ASSELWGDSNLYEQY
TRBJ1-4 TRBV25-1 - 13 ASSEWQVTNEKLF
TRBJ1-6 TRBV9 - 13 ASSAFRDRGSPLH
TRBJ2-2 TRBV5-4 - 17 ASSLFSGPGSMNTGELF
TRBJ1-6 TRBV2 - 16 ASSRLNPLGQGRSPLH
TRBJ2-3 TRBV7-7 - 12 ASSTGFSTDTQY
TRBJ1-2 TRBV18 - 13 ASSPRTGTNYGYT
TRBJ1-6 TRBV14 few 12 ASSQGQVNSPLH
TRBJ1-4 TRBV6-5 - 12 ASSGWTGREKLF
TRBJ1-5 TRBV5-6 - 14 ASSLYLEKVGQPQH
TRBJ2-3 TRBV4-1 - 15 ASSQETSRIGIDTQY
TRBJ2-4 TRBV30 - 11 AWSNRGQNIQY
TRBJ2-3 TRBV7-2 - 13 ASSLLAGATDTQY
TRBJ2-3 TRBV6-1 - 15 ASSEGGLAGSTDTQY
TRBJ2-1 TRBV6-1 - 13 ASTVLAGDHNEQF
TRBJ2-1 TRBV29-1 once 12 SVGDRGPYNEQF
TRBJ1-1 TRBV2 - 11 ASSVKLRAEAF
TRBJ1-2 TRBV6-6 - 12 ASSGTGGGYGYT
TRBJ2-2 TRBV18 - 15 ASSLGLAGTNTGELF
TRBJ1-6 TRBV28 - 13 ASRTDRARNSPLH
TRBJ2-1 TRBV5-5 - 13 ASSLLQGSYNEQF
TRBJ1-4 TRBV4-1 - 13 ASSKPGTGSEKLF
TRBJ1-2 TRBV7-9 - 13 ASSLNQGGPYGYT
TRBJ2-6 TRBV7-6 - 13 ASSLQGNGANVLT
TRBJ2-5 TRBV19 - 13 ASSGLAEAQETQY
TRBJ2-7 TRBV27 - 10 ASSLSGSEQY
TRBJ1-1 TRBV6-6 - 13 ASSYSGTGNTEAF
TRBJ1-3 TRBV6-5 - 13 ASTRTGGSGNTIY
TRBJ2-2 TRBV29-1 once 17 SVEDPMSAGGLNTGELF
TRBJ1-6 TRBV9 - 12 ASSAGQINSPLH
TRBJ2-2 TRBV2 - 12 ASRRQENTGELF
TRBJ2-1 TRBV7-2 - 12 ASSLRGEYNEQF
TRBJ2-5 TRBV7-7 few 13 ASSLGRVWSETQY